A selection of T cell receptor beta chains follows, all from one sample in a study of cytomegalovirus exposure and HLA in healthy donors. Produced via immunoSEQ multiplex PCR; TCRdb's table is partial and in-frame only. The sample has fewer than 120,000 clones, 76% seen once. The material sequenced was PBMCs. The receptor source for this set is a man aged 30 to 45 in good health and CMV-seropositive. The CDR3 runs from the conserved cysteine through the conserved F or W. A D gene is named only where the DNA matches it firmly. Size values are once, few and many counts, or a class for expanded clones, and some rows have none.

v_call	d_call	clone_size	j_call	cdr3_nt	cdr3_aa
TRBV30	TRBD1	.	TRBJ2-7	TGTGCCTGGAGTGTATACAGGGACAGGCATAGGAACGAGCAGTACTTC	CAWSVYRDRHRNEQYF
TRBV27	TRBD1	.	TRBJ1-1	TGTGCCAGCAGTTCTCTCCGCCGGGACAGGGGGGCGAACACTGAAGCTTTCTTT	CASSSLRRDRGANTEAFF
TRBV7-2	.	.	TRBJ1-1	TGTGCCAGCAGCTGGGGCGGGATTGAAGCTTTCTTT	CASSWGGIEAFF
TRBV6-5	TRBD1	.	TRBJ1-5	TGTGCCAGCAGTTACGGACAGGGGGATTCCCTACTCCAGCATTTT	CASSYGQGDSLLQHF
TRBV21-1	.	few	TRBJ1-3	TGTGCCAGCACGTCCTCGACAGGGTCAGACACCATATATTTT	CASTSSTGSDTIYF
TRBV9	.	.	TRBJ1-2	TGTGCCAGCAGCGTAGATTCCCTCCCGGTCAACTATGGCTACACCTTC	CASSVDSLPVNYGYTF
TRBV5-1	.	.	TRBJ2-3	TGCGCCAGCAGCCCAGGACAGCCGTCCACAGATACGCAGTATTTT	CASSPGQPSTDTQYF
TRBV7-9	.	.	TRBJ2-1	TGTGCCAGCAGCTTCGGACAGCCCGTAGCGTTCTTC	CASSFGQPVAFF
TRBV4-3	.	.	TRBJ2-7	TGCGCCAGCAGCCAAAGTAGGGGGACCTACGAGCAGTACTTC	CASSQSRGTYEQYF
TRBV7-6	TRBD1	.	TRBJ1-3	TGTGCCAGCAGCCGATATAGGACAGGGCTTTCCTCTGGAAACACCATATATTTT	CASSRYRTGLSSGNTIYF
TRBV7-9	TRBD1	.	TRBJ1-1	TGTGCCAGCGGCTCGGACAGGGGAGGAACTGAAGCTTTCTTT	CASGSDRGGTEAFF
TRBV9	.	.	TRBJ2-5	TGTGCCAGCAGCGTAGGTGCTAGCTCGGAGACCCAGTACTTC	CASSVGASSETQYF
TRBV7-9	TRBD1	.	TRBJ2-1	TGTGCCAGCAGCACCAGACAGGGGGCGGACAATGAGCAGTTCTTC	CASSTRQGADNEQFF
TRBV10-3	TRBD1	.	TRBJ1-6	TGTGCCATCAGGGAAGATGACAGGGCGGATAATTCACCCCTCCACTTT	CAIREDDRADNSPLHF
TRBV11-2	TRBD2	.	TRBJ2-1	TGTGCCAGCAGATCACTAGCGGGGGGCCGGAGCTCCCACAATGAGCAGTTCTTC	CASRSLAGGRSSHNEQFF
TRBV27	.	.	TRBJ2-2	TGTGCCAGCAGGATAGGGGGGGCGACCGGGGAGCTGTTTTTT	CASRIGGATGELFF
TRBV7-9	TRBD1	.	TRBJ1-5	TGTGCCAGCAGCGTGACAGGGGCTTTTGAGCCCCAGCATTTT	CASSVTGAFEPQHF
TRBV6-5	TRBD1	.	TRBJ1-1	TGTGCCAGCAGGCTCGGACAGGCCATCACTGAAGCTTTCTTT	CASRLGQAITEAFF
TRBV28	TRBD1	.	TRBJ1-4	TGTGCCAGCAGTTTACCAACGACAGGGAATGAAAAACTGTTTTTT	CASSLPTTGNEKLFF
TRBV19	.	few	TRBJ2-1	TGTGCCAGTAGGGGCAGACTAGTTCCCTACAATGAGCAGTTCTTC	CASRGRLVPYNEQFF
TRBV28	.	.	TRBJ1-5	TGTGCCAGCAGTCCCATCAGGGAAACCAATCAGCCCCAGCATTTT	CASSPIRETNQPQHF
TRBV27	.	.	TRBJ1-4	TGTGCCAGCAGTTTCTCTTGGCAGGGCCGGAGGGGTGAAAAACTGTTTTTT	CASSFSWQGRRGEKLFF
TRBV2	.	.	TRBJ2-7	TGTGCCAGCGATCGGGGATACGACGAGCAGTACTTC	CASDRGYDEQYF
TRBV5-4	TRBD1	few	TRBJ1-1	TGTGCCAGCAGCTTCACGACAGGGAGGACTGAAGCTTTCTTT	CASSFTTGRTEAFF
TRBV28	.	.	TRBJ1-2	TGTGCCAGCAGTTTACCCCCAGGGTCCTATGGCTACACCTTC	CASSLPPGSYGYTF
TRBV4-3	TRBD1	.	TRBJ1-2	TGCGCCAGCAGCCAAGGGAGGACAGGGGGCTACTATGGCTACACCTTC	CASSQGRTGGYYGYTF
TRBV9	TRBD2	few	TRBJ2-3	TGTGCCAGCAGCGCCACTAGCGGGGGGGCCGAAGATACGCAGTATTTT	CASSATSGGAEDTQYF
TRBV28	.	.	TRBJ2-7	TGTGCCAGCAGCTTGTCCGGGGGATACGAGCAGTACTTC	CASSLSGGYEQYF
TRBV7-2	TRBD1	.	TRBJ1-1	TGTGCCAGCAGAGATTCTAGGGGGCTCGTGGGGGCTTTCTTT	CASRDSRGLVGAFF
TRBV6-1	TRBD1	.	TRBJ1-1	TGTGCCAGCAGTGTTGTCAGGGGGACTGAAGCTTTCTTT	CASSVVRGTEAFF